Given below is one T cell receptor (beta chain) in context. The antigen remains undetermined. The record originates from a study of regulatory dendritic cells for organ transplantation. Trimming took off 0 bases at V and 9 bases at J, with 10 bases between the two ends. Per the germline V gene, CDR1 is SGDLS and CDR2 is YYNGEE. The CDR3 has 13 amino acids. Study-wide points: Naive CD4+ and CD8+ repertoires were highly diverse; memory CD8+ was most oligoclonal. Among resting subsets, memory CD8+ cells contained the most alloreactive clonotypes.

Using immunoSEQ multiplex PCR, the repertoire was profiled, and TCRdb retains in-frame clones only, with some absent. The data show over 8,000 clones, more than 70% seen once. Sorted subsets were CFSE-labeled and cultured roughly 5 days with allogeneic dendritic cells. FACS sorted CD4+ or CD8+ T cells into CD45RA+ naive and CD45RO+ memory. This receptor was taken from a human donor in good health. The rearrangement uses TRBV9 and TRBJ1-3; D is perhaps TRBD1 (5 bases). The sequencing sample was made of memory CD4+ T cells from blood cultured with dendritic cells. Subset reported: CD45RO+ memory T cells. DNA for the CDR3: TGTGCCAGCAGCGTAGATGTCGGGGGCACCATATATTTT. It translates to CASSVDVGGTIYF. Complete variable domain (other parts from reference TRBV9 and TRBJ1-3): DSGVTQTPKHLITATGQRVTLRCSPRSGDLSVYWYQQSLDQGLQFLIQYYNGEERAKGNILERFSAQQFPDLHSELNLSSLELGDSALYFCASSVDVGGTIYFGEGSWLTVV.